Detailed here is one TCR beta chain. Its antigen remains unidentified. Per-nucleotide qualities are absent, and no much larger clonotype sits a single base away. The intended sense of this specimen's time point label: baseline before first vaccination. Samples from vaccinated people were obtained from the UK trials COV001 and COV002, which included a single-blind randomized controlled phase 2/3 trial of AZD1222 (ChAdOx1 nCoV-19) in healthy adults. For TCRbeta chain sequencing, PBMC samples were collected from trial participants at day 0 and at day 28 after the second dose. This entry belongs to a study of T cell responses to AZD1222 COVID-19 vaccine (dated by TCRdb to the early 2020s). For the wider study: Because spike-specific TCR depth and breadth did not differ between the two schedules, AZD1222 recipients who got a second dose at roughly 4 weeks were pooled with those who got a second dose at roughly 12 weeks. A total of under 250 trial participants underwent TCR sequencing, of whom roughly 210 had received two doses of AZD1222 and 26 had received two doses of the MenACWY control vaccine. Trial participants were enrolled by age into subgroups of 18-55, 56-69 and 70-plus years, and approximately 150, 30 and 60 TCR-sequenced participants, respectively, were included in these subgroups. The research as a whole found: Epitopes outside the regions mutated in the B.1.351 and B.1.1.7 variants were reportedly recognized by nearly half of the unique spike-specific TCRs. Vaccine-associated CD4 TCRs spanned the whole spike protein, with dominant responses in regions 160-218 and 743-854. The 56-69-year group was small, and its depth increase did not reach significance, likely because of low power. After two AZD1222 doses, spike-specific TCR breadth and depth were significantly higher than at day 0 and than in MenACWY recipients. Participants were mostly white British, with more females than males. The authors suggested clonal diversity may have been underestimated. Only 5 to 7 AZD1222 recipients were SARS-CoV-2 seropositive at baseline, limiting conclusions about previously exposed vaccinees. Because no day 14 peak-response samples were available, the repertoires could be characterized only after the peak T cell response.

The CDR3 regions of human TCRbeta chains were analyzed by immunosequencing. In the authors' own workflow: TCRs in the repertoires were matched against a reference library of SARS-CoV-2-specific TCRs that had been generated with the MIRA antigen-specificity platform. Breadth was defined as the fraction of unique TCRs that were SARS-CoV-2-associated. Depth was defined as the fraction of total T cells that were SARS-CoV-2-associated. Each spike-specific TCR was assigned to its reactive spike region and to a CD4 or CD8 class using the MIRA data. Log10-transformed breadth and depth values were compared by one-way ANOVA with Sidak's multiple comparisons tests. TCRdb obtained this table from immuneACCESS and retained in-frame rearrangements with V and J assigned. These tables miss some clones; where compared with another copy, unresolved V genes account for less than half of the shortfall, and the remainder is unexplained. From that table come the V and J calls and clone size; the DNA was used to work out D and trimming. Here the sample has about 260,000 clones; approximately 95% occur a single time. The ten largest clones capture roughly 0.51% of the sample.

V is cut by 4 bases and J by 7 bases, and the space between the germline ends is 13 bases. The germline V gene encodes CDR1 KGHDR and CDR2 SFDVKD. Its CDR3 holds 14 amino acids, cysteine through phenylalanine. CDR3 DNA is the only sequence kept; it has 42 bases, read in frame from the first base. This TCR was recovered from an adult in good health. The rearranged chain carries TRBV24-1 and TRBJ2-1; the D region possibly corresponds to TRBD1 (6 bases align). The sample here was peripheral blood, taken on day 0 of AZD1222 vaccination. The nucleotides are TGTGCCACCAGTGACTCTGACAGGCCGAATGAGCAGTTCTTC. This yields the protein CATSDSDRPNEQFF.